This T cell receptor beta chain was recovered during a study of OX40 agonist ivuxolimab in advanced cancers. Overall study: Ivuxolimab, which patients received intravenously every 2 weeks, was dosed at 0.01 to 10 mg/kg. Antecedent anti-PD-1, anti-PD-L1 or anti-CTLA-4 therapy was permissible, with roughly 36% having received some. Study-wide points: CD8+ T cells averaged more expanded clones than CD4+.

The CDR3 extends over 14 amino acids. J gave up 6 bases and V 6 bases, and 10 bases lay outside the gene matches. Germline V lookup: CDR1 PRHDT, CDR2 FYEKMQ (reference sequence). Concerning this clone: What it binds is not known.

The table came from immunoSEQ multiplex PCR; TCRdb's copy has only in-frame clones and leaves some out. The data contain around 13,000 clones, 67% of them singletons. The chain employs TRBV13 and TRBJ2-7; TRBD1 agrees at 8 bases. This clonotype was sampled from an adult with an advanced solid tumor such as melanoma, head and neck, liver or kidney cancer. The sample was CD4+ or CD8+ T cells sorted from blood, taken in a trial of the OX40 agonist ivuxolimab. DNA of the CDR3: TGTGCCAGCAGTGATTACGGACAGGGCGGCGAGCAGTACTTC. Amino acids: CASSDYGQGGEQYF.